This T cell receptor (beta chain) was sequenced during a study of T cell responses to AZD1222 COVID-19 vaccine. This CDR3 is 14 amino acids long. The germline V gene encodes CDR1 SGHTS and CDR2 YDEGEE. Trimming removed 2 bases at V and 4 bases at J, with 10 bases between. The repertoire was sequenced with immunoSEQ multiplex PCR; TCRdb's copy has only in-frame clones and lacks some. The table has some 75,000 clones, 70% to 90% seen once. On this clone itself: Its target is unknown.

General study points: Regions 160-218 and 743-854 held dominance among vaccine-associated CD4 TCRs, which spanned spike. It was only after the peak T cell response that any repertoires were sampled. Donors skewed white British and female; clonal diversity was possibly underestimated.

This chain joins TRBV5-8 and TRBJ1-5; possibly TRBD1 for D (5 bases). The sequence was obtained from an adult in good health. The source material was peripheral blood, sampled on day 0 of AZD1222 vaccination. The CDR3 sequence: CASSFRQGNQPQHF. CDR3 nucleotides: TGTGCCAGCAGCTTTCGGCAGGGAAATCAGCCCCAGCATTTT.